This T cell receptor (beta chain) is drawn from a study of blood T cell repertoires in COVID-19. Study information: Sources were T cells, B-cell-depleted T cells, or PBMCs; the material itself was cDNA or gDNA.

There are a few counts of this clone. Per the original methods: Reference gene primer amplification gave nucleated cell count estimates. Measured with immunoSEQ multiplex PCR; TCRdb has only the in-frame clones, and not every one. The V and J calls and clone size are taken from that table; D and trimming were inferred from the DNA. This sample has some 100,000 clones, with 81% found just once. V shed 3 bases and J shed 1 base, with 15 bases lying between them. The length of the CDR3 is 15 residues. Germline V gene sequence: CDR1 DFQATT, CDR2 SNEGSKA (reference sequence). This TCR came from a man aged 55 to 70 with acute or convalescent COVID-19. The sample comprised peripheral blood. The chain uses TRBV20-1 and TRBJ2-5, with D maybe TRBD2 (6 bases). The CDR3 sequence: CSASRWAGPQETQYF. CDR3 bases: TGCAGTGCTAGTAGATGGGCGGGACCCCAAGAGACCCAGTACTTC.